The rows below give T cell receptor beta chains drawn from one sample of a study of blood T cells in healthy people across ages. Using its own MiXCR run on the 5' RACE reads, TCRdb lists one record per CDR3 protein. This sample carries around 520,000 distinct CDR3 sequences, about 27% of them seen once, and the ten largest clones take approximately 3.5%. These data also featured in a second study, about T cells of mothers and their children.

Source material: blood. These TCRs come from a boy younger than 10 in good health. CDR3s include the opening cysteine and the closing phenylalanine or tryptophan. D genes are given only for firm matches. Clone size is not always given. Where it is, it says once, few, many or a class for expanded clones.

size,D,J,V,DNA,CDR3
few,NA,TRBJ2-7,TRBV29-1,TGCAGCGTCGAAATCAACCCGGGGGTGTCAGCGCAGTACTTC,CSVEINPGVSAQYF
few,TRBD2,TRBJ2-7,TRBV5-5,TGTGCCAGCAGCCCCTCCTGGACTAGTCGTTACGAGCAGTACTTC,CASSPSWTSRYEQYF
few,NA,TRBJ2-7,TRBV5-1,TGCGCCAGCAGCTTGGCCTTTAGTGGACCCCCAGGAGAGCAGTACTTC,CASSLAFSGPPGEQYF
NA,NA,TRBJ1-1,TRBV6-5,TGTGCCAGCAGGCCTCGTGGCAGGGGGAACACTGAAGCTTTCTTT,CASRPRGRGNTEAFF
few,TRBD2,TRBJ2-5,TRBV6-5,TGTGCCAGCAGTTTAGCGGGGGCTTCTCAAGAGACCCAGTACTTC,CASSLAGASQETQYF
NA,TRBD1,TRBJ2-6,TRBV12-3/TRBV12-4,TGTGCCAGCAGTTTGGGACAGGGGTTAGGTGGGGCCAACGTCCTGACTTTC,CASSLGQGLGGANVLTF
few,NA,TRBJ1-1,TRBV20-1,TGCAGTGCTAGACCAGGGAACACTGAAGCTTTCTTT,CSARPGNTEAFF
NA,NA,TRBJ1-2,TRBV9,TGTGCCAGCAGCCCTTATTCTCGTGACAGAAACTATGGCTACACCTTC,CASSPYSRDRNYGYTF
NA,NA,TRBJ2-3,TRBV3-1,TGTGCCAGCAGCGGGGGGGCAGCGAGAAGCACAGATACGCAGTATTTT,CASSGGAARSTDTQYF
NA,TRBD1,TRBJ2-5,TRBV20-1,TGCAGTGCTAGGGATGGGACAGAAGTATGGGAGACCCAGTACTTC,CSARDGTEVWETQYF
NA,TRBD2,TRBJ2-1,TRBV7-9,TGTGCCAGCAGCTTAGGGGGACTAGCAGGGAATGAGCAGTTCTTC,CASSLGGLAGNEQFF
NA,NA,TRBJ2-2,TRBV7-6,TGTGCCAGCAGCCACGGACATGGGAGGAACACCGGGGAGCTGTTTTTT,CASSHGHGRNTGELFF
many,NA,TRBJ2-7,TRBV28,TGTGCCAGCAGTTTAGGGACCACACTTTACGAGCAGTACTTC,CASSLGTTLYEQYF
few,NA,TRBJ2-2,TRBV7-2,TGTGCCAGCAGCTTGGGGGGACTGGTGAACACCGGGGAGCTGTTTTTT,CASSLGGLVNTGELFF
NA,NA,TRBJ2-7,TRBV21-1,TGTGCCAGCAGCGGAAGATGGAACGAGCAGTACTTC,CASSGRWNEQYF
NA,NA,TRBJ2-5,TRBV20-1,TGCAGTGCCTCGAGCTTGGAGACCCAGTACTTC,CSASSLETQYF